A selection of T cell receptor beta chains follows, all from one sample in a study of T-cell reconstitution after alpha-beta-depleted transplantation in children. TCRdb ran MiXCR on the PCR reads and lists one entry per CDR3 protein. The sample contains over 85,000 distinct CDR3 sequences, 4.5% to 7.5% of which appear only once. The input for sequencing was PBMCs, mostly from graft donor cells, taken 60 days after TCRalphabeta/CD19-depleted stem cell transplant. These receptors all come from a female patient aged 2-10 years who had a stem cell transplant for Fanconi anemia, so the T cells may come from the graft donor. Both conserved end residues are part of each CDR3. A D gene is named only where the DNA matches it firmly. The size field is filled for only some rows; it gives once, few, many or a size class.

>TRBD1|TRBV7-2|TRBJ1-6|many
TGTGCCAGCAGCTTAGTCACAGGGGATTCACCCCTCCACTTT
CASSLVTGDSPLHF
>TRBD2|TRBV20-1|TRBJ2-5|.
TGCGGTCCCCTAGCGGGGGTTCAAGAGACCCAGTACTTC
CGPLAGVQETQYF
>.|TRBV20-1|TRBJ2-3|.
TGCAGTGCTAGAAAAGTTCGCGGGGATACGCAGTATTTT
CSARKVRGDTQYF
>.|TRBV5-6|TRBJ1-6|many
TGTGCCAGCAGCTCAGTACAGGGATCACCCCTCCACTTT
CASSSVQGSPLHF
>TRBD2|TRBV3-1|TRBJ2-7|many
TGTGCCAGCAGAACCGGGACTAGAGGCTACGAGCAGTACTTC
CASRTGTRGYEQYF
>TRBD2|TRBV18|TRBJ2-4|many
TGTGCCAGCGCGACTAGCGGGAGGTTCAACATTCAGTACTTC
CASATSGRFNIQYF
>TRBD2|TRBV12-3/TRBV12-4|TRBJ2-1|many
TGTGCCAGCAGTTTGATAGCGGGGGGTTACAATGAGCAGTTCTTC
CASSLIAGGYNEQFF
>TRBD1|TRBV7-6|TRBJ2-7|many
TGTGCCAGCAGCTTAGAGACAGGGGCGAGCTCCTACGAGCAGTACTTC
CASSLETGASSYEQYF
>.|TRBV11-2|TRBJ1-6|many
TGTGCCAGCAGCTTAAACAGCGTTAATTCACCCCTCCACTTT
CASSLNSVNSPLHF
>.|TRBV3-1|TRBJ2-7|many
TGTGCCAGCAGCCCCTTCGTCGGGTACGAGCAGTACTTC
CASSPFVGYEQYF
>TRBD2|TRBV23-1|TRBJ2-3|few
TGCGCCAGCAGTCCACTAGCGGGAGGGCCATTAGATACGCAGTATTTT
CASSPLAGGPLDTQYF
>.|TRBV7-8|TRBJ2-5|many
TGTGCCAGCAGCTCCCCGGCCCTAAGGTTCCAGGAGACCCAGTACTTC
CASSSPALRFQETQYF
>.|TRBV20-1|TRBJ2-7|.
TGCAGTGCTAGAGGGAGGGTCCTGGGGGCCTACGAGCAGTACTTC
CSARGRVLGAYEQYF
>TRBD1|TRBV12-3/TRBV12-4|TRBJ2-6|few
TGTGCCAGCAGGAAACAGGGGGCTAGTGGGGCCAACGTCCTGACTTTC
CASRKQGASGANVLTF
>.|TRBV10-3|TRBJ2-2|.
TGTGCCATCAGTGAGGACCGACTAGCCGGGGAGCTGTTTTTT
CAISEDRLAGELFF
>.|TRBV12-3/TRBV12-4|TRBJ2-5|many
TGTGCCAGCAGTTTGGGGTTGAAAGAGACCCAGTACTTC
CASSLGLKETQYF
>.|TRBV7-9|TRBJ1-1|few
TGTGCCGCAGACAGTCCTGAAGCTTTCTTT
CAADSPEAFF
>TRBD2|TRBV2|TRBJ2-3|few
TGTGCCAGCAGTACCGGGACTAGCGGGGATCTATTTTCTACAGATACGCAGTATTTT
CASSTGTSGDLFSTDTQYF
>.|TRBV12-3/TRBV12-4|TRBJ1-5|many
TGTGCCAGACCGCCGGGGGTTAGCAATCAGCCCCAGCATTTT
CARPPGVSNQPQHF
>.|TRBV7-2|TRBJ2-5|few
TGTGCCAGCAGCTTATTTGGCCCCGAGGCGGCCCAGTACTTC
CASSLFGPEAAQYF
>.|TRBV20-1|TRBJ2-5|many
TGCAGTGTCCTTTTTGGGGGGGCCCAAGAGACCCAGTACTTC
CSVLFGGAQETQYF
>.|TRBV5-1|TRBJ2-7|many
TGCGCCAGCAGCCCAGGAGAAGGGTTCGTCTACGAGCAGTACTTC
CASSPGEGFVYEQYF
>.|TRBV23-1|TRBJ2-3|few
TGCGCCAGCAGAACCTACAGCACAGATACGCAGTATTTT
CASRTYSTDTQYF
>.|TRBV20-1|TRBJ1-6|.
TGCAGTGCTAGAGATGGAACAGGTCCTTCACCCCTCCACTTT
CSARDGTGPSPLHF
>TRBD2|TRBV7-7|TRBJ2-2|many
TGTGCCAGCAGCCGACTAGCCCGTGGGGAGCTGTTTTTT
CASSRLARGELFF
>TRBD2|TRBV11-2|TRBJ2-7|many
TGTGCCAGCAGCTTTAGGCCTAGCGGGGTTCCTAATCATTACGAGCAGTACTTC
CASSFRPSGVPNHYEQYF
>TRBD1|TRBV10-3|TRBJ2-7|many
TGTGCCATCAAAGGGGACAGGGTAATCGCGGAGCAGTACTTC
CAIKGDRVIAEQYF
>.|TRBV6-1|TRBJ2-7|many
TGTGCCAGCAGTGGCGCGTGGGAGAGGTCCTACGAGCAGTACTTC
CASSGAWERSYEQYF
>.|TRBV2|TRBJ2-5|many
TGTGCCAGCAACCTGGTATATGAAGAGACCCAGTACTTC
CASNLVYEETQYF
>TRBD1|TRBV28|TRBJ2-7|many
TGTGCCAGCAGTCCAACAGGGGGCGCTGGGCAGTACTTC
CASSPTGGAGQYF
>.|TRBV5-6|TRBJ2-5|many
TGTGCCAGCAGATCCGGGATTGGCGGTCAGACCCAGTACTTC
CASRSGIGGQTQYF
>.|TRBV28|TRBJ1-5|.
TGTGCCAGCACTAGGGAGCCTTATAGCAATCAGCCCCAGCATTTT
CASTREPYSNQPQHF
>TRBD2|TRBV12-3/TRBV12-4|TRBJ2-1|many
TGTGCCAGCAGTTTAACCCTAGCGGGAGTAAGGTATGAGCAGTTCTTC
CASSLTLAGVRYEQFF
>.|TRBV11-2|TRBJ2-7|many
TGTGCCAGCAGCTTACGGGGTGTAACCCTGGAGCAGTACTTC
CASSLRGVTLEQYF
>.|TRBV20-1|TRBJ2-7|many
TGCAGTGCTAAGAGGGACGCTATTGTGGGGGTTGCCTACGAGCAGTACTTC
CSAKRDAIVGVAYEQYF
>.|TRBV18|TRBJ1-3|few
TGTGCCAGCTCACCACTGGTCGGAATGAGTACTGGAAACACCATATATTTT
CASSPLVGMSTGNTIYF
>.|TRBV28|TRBJ1-3|many
TGTGCCAGCAGTTTTCCAGGGAGCGCGGCCGAGAGAGGAAACACCATATATTTT
CASSFPGSAAERGNTIYF
>.|TRBV5-1|TRBJ2-2|many
TGCGCCAGCAGCCTGGATGGCGGGGAGCTGTTTTTT
CASSLDGGELFF
>.|TRBV3-1|TRBJ2-5|many
TGTGCCAGCAGCCCGACTATTACTCAAGAGACCCAGTACTTC
CASSPTITQETQYF
>.|TRBV7-2|TRBJ2-7|.
TGTGCCAGCAGCTTAGGGTTCAGCACTTCCTACGAGCAGTACTTC
CASSLGFSTSYEQYF
>.|TRBV28|TRBJ2-7|many
TGTGCCAGCAGTTCCCCCTGGTACGAGCAGTACTTC
CASSSPWYEQYF
>TRBD2|TRBV4-2|TRBJ2-7|many
TGTGCCAGCAGCCAAGACCCAGGGACTAGTGCCTACGAGCAGTACTTC
CASSQDPGTSAYEQYF
>TRBD1|TRBV6-1|TRBJ1-1|many
TGTGCCAGCAACCCGACAGGGAATGAATACACTGAAGCTTTCTTT
CASNPTGNEYTEAFF
>TRBD2|TRBV28|TRBJ2-7|many
TGTGCCAGCAGTTTATTAAGAGATTTAGCGGGAGGGCCTGTGGAGCAGTACTTC
CASSLLRDLAGGPVEQYF
>TRBD1|TRBV20-1|TRBJ2-3|many
TGCAGTGTATTGGAGAGGGGGCAGCGTACGCAGTATTTT
CSVLERGQRTQYF
>.|TRBV12-3/TRBV12-4|TRBJ2-1|many
TGTGCCAGCAGTTCGCACCGCGGGAATGAGCAGTTCTTC
CASSSHRGNEQFF
>.|TRBV29-1|TRBJ2-1|many
TGCAGCGTTTCTAACAATGAGCAGTTCTTC
CSVSNNEQFF
>TRBD1|TRBV5-1|TRBJ1-2|few
TGCGCCAGCAACCCGGGACAGGGGATTCCCTCCTATGGCTACACCTTC
CASNPGQGIPSYGYTF
>TRBD1|TRBV19|TRBJ1-5|.
TGTGCCAGTAGTAGATATGCCGGGACAGGGATCCTGGTAAGCAATCAGCCCCAGCATTTT
CASSRYAGTGILVSNQPQHF
>TRBD1|TRBV20-1|TRBJ1-4|many
TGCAGTGCGACGGGACAGGCGGATGAAAAACTGTTTTTT
CSATGQADEKLFF
>.|TRBV6-5|TRBJ1-1|.
TGTGCCAGCAGTTACTCTGAGATTAACACTGAAGCTTTCTTT
CASSYSEINTEAFF
>TRBD2|TRBV7-3|TRBJ2-3|many
TGTGCCAGCAGCTTATTTGGGACTAGCGGCACAGATACGCAGTATTTT
CASSLFGTSGTDTQYF
>.|TRBV19|TRBJ2-2|many
TGTGCCAGTAGTATTGGGCGTGGGGGCCACACCGGGGAGCTGTTTTTT
CASSIGRGGHTGELFF
>.|TRBV25-1|TRBJ2-7|.
TGTGCCAGCAGTGAATTTGGGGCAGAACCCTTCTACGAGCAGTACTTC
CASSEFGAEPFYEQYF
>TRBD1|TRBV10-3|TRBJ2-1|many
TGTGCCACCTGGGACAGATCCTACAATGAGCAGTTCTTC
CATWDRSYNEQFF
>.|TRBV29-1|TRBJ2-2|many
TGCAGCGTTGATCGGCCAGGGACCGGGGAGCTGTTTTTT
CSVDRPGTGELFF
>.|TRBV6-5|TRBJ2-1|.
TGTGCCAGCAGTTACTCCCGCGGCAATTACAATGAGCAGTTCTTC
CASSYSRGNYNEQFF